This T cell receptor (beta chain) was sequenced during a study of blood T cell repertoires in COVID-19. This CDR3 contains 16 residues. V dropped 3 bases and J dropped 6; count of bases not matched to a gene: 5. Germline assignment: CDR1 SGHRS and CDR2 YFSETQ. Libraries were prepared by immunoSEQ multiplex PCR; TCRdb keeps only in-frame clonotypes and omits some of them. The table shows 40,000 to 55,000 clones, with roughly nine tenths occurring only once. The sequenced sample consisted of peripheral blood. This receptor was taken from a woman of 80 years or more with acute or convalescent COVID-19. This chain joins TRBV5-1 and TRBJ2-3, with 15 bases matching TRBD2. CDR3 bases: TGCGCCAGCAGCTGGGCCGGGACTAGCGGGAGGGATACGCAGTATTTT. This translates into CASSWAGTSGRDTQYF.